The 10 T cell receptor beta chains in this list originate from one sample, sequenced in a study of T cell clonotyping in hematopoietic cell transplantation. This table comes from immunoSEQ multiplex PCR, and its TCRdb copy is limited to in-frame clones, with some not included. The data show more than 10,000 clones, approximately 90% seen once. Sequencing was carried out using peripheral blood mononuclear cells. Receptors were obtained from a man aged 25 to 40 in good health. Some clones in this sample may be carry-over from other donors' samples.

The genes are TRBV14 and TRBJ2-7, with TRBD1 as a possible D gene (5 bases). CDR1 SGHDN and CDR2 FVKESK come from the germline V gene. The CDR3 runs to 16 residues. Trimming took off 3 bases at V and 2 bases at J, with 17 bases between the two ends. CDR3 protein: CASSQANQGFPYEQYF. For the CDR3, the DNA is TGTGCCAGCAGCCAGGCTAACCAGGGATTCCCCTACGAGCAGTACTTC.

J is TRBJ2-6 and V is TRBV29-1, with D unresolved. The CDR3 contains 15 residues. V lost 4 bases to trimming and J lost 4 bases, with 14 bases between them. Germline loops: CDR1 SQVTM, CDR2 ANQGSEA. The CDR3 DNA reads as TGCAGCGTTGGAGGCACCTTAGGAGGGGCCAACGTCCTGACTTTC. Its protein product is CSVGGTLGGANVLTF.

The chain links TRBV5-6 to TRBJ2-5; D ambiguous. V was trimmed by 0 bases and J by 0 bases, leaving 3 bases between them. Germline V CDR1 and CDR2: SGHDT, YYEEEE. This CDR3 region has 13 residues. The chain's CDR3 is CASSLVDQETQYF. CDR3 nucleotides: TGTGCCAGCAGCTTGGTGGACCAAGAGACCCAGTACTTC.

The chain links TRBV30 to TRBJ1-2, with D tentatively TRBD1 (5 bases). This CDR3 region has 14 residues. The V end was cut by 1 base, the J end by 5 bases, with 14 bases between. CDR1 and CDR2 (germline): GTSNPN, SVGIG (reference sequence). The CDR3: CAWSEETVLYGYTF. CDR3 bases: TGTGCCTGGAGTGAGGAGACAGTTTTATATGGCTACACCTTC.

The rearrangement uses TRBV30 and TRBJ1-2, with no clear D. The V end was cut by 1 base, the J end by 5 bases, with 14 bases between. Germline V gene data show CDR1 as GTSNPN and CDR2 as SVGIG (reference sequence). The CDR3 sequence is 14 residues long. The CDR3 here is CAWSDSRVWYGYTF. CDR3 bases: TGTGCCTGGAGTGATAGTAGGGTATGGTATGGCTACACCTTC. The entire variable domain, with the rest obtained from reference TRBV30 and TRBJ1-2, is as follows: SQTIHQWPATLVQPVGSPLSLECTVEGTSNPNLYWYRQAAGRGLQLLFYSVGIGQISSEVPQNLSASRPQDRQFILSSKKLLLSDSGFYLCAWSDSRVWYGYTFGSGTRLTVV.

The gene calls are TRBV11-1 and TRBJ2-3; D may be TRBD2 (6 bases). The germline gives CDR1 SGHAT, CDR2 FQDESV (reference sequence). With 4 bases removed from V and 7 bases from J, the gap between germline ends came to 15 bases. The CDR3 loop spans 14 amino acids. DNA for the CDR3: TGTGCCAGCAGCTCGACCGTCGCGGGATATACGCAGTATTTT. Encoded protein: CASSSTVAGYTQYF. Combining the CDR3 with reference TRBV11-1 and TRBJ2-3 gives the whole variable domain EAEVAQSPRYKITEKSQAVAFWCDPISGHATLYWYRQILGQGPELLVQFQDESVVDDSQLPKDRFSAERLKGVDSTLKIQPAELGDSAMYLCASSSTVAGYTQYFGPGTRLTVL.

The chain combines TRBV19 with TRBJ1-3; 8 positions agree with TRBD1. The germline V gene has CDR1 LNHDA and CDR2 SQIVND (reference sequence). The CDR3 totals 16 residues. The V gene end was trimmed by 3 bases and the J gene end by 4 bases; junction bases not matched to a gene: 8. The CDR3 protein is CASSIQGALRGNTIYF. DNA for the CDR3: TGTGCCAGTAGTATCCAGGGGGCCCTTAGGGGAAACACCATATATTTT.

The chain recombines TRBV6-1 with TRBJ1-1; perhaps TRBD1 as D (5 bases). Germline V CDR1 and CDR2: MNHNS, SASEGT. The ends were cut back, 2 bases at V and 1 base at J, with 17 bases in the middle. The CDR3 sequence is 17 residues long. CDR3 sequence (DNA): TGTGCCAGCAGTGAATTTACGGGGGGACCTGAGAACACTGAAGCTTTCTTT. This codes for CASSEFTGGPENTEAFF.

This clone was recorded a few times. J is TRBJ1-2 and V is TRBV7-8; 8 bases map to TRBD1. The CDR3 length is 15 residues. V lost 4 bases, J lost 5 bases, and 9 bases stayed unmatched. The germline V gene has CDR1 SGHVS and CDR2 FQNEAQ. CDR3 sequence (DNA): TGTGCCAGCAGCTGGGGGGCAGGGGGCGGATATGGCTACACCTTC. Translated, it gives CASSWGAGGGYGYTF.

The chain has TRBV6-1 and TRBJ1-5; no reliable D call. CDR1 is MNHNS, CDR2 SASEGT, per germline. Trimming left V 2 bases short and J 5 bases short, with 13 bases between. The CDR3 loop spans 15 amino acids. The CDR3 here is CASSEMGVEDQPQHF. Written as DNA, the CDR3 is TGTGCCAGCAGTGAAATGGGTGTCGAGGATCAGCCCCAGCATTTT.